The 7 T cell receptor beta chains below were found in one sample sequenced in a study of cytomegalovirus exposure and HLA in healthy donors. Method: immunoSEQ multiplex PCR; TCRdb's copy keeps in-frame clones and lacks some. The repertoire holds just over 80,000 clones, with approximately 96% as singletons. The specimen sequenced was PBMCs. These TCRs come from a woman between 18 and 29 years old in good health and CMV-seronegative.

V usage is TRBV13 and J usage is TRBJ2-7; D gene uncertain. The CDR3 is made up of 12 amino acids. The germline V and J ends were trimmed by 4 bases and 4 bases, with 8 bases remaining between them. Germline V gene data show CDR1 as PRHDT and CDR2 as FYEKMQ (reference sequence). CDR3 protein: CASSSMRYEQYF. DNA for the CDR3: TGTGCCAGCAGCTCTATGAGGTACGAGCAGTACTTC.

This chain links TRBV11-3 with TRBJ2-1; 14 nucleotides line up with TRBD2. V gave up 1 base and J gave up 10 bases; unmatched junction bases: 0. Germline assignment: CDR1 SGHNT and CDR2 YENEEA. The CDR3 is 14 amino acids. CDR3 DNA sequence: TGTGCCAGCAGCTTAGGACTAGCGGGAGGGGAGCAGTTCTTC. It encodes CASSLGLAGGEQFF. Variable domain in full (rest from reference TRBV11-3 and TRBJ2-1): EAGVVQSPRYKIIEKKQPVAFWCNPISGHNTLYWYLQNLGQGPELLIRYENEEAVDDSQLPKDRFSAERLKGVDSTLKIQPAELGDSAVYLCASSLGLAGGEQFFGPGTRLTVL.

CDR3 nucleotide sequence: TGCGCCAGCAGCCAAGAGGTACGGGACAATGAGCAGTTCTTC. Protein sequence: CASSQEVRDNEQFF. The rearrangement joins TRBV4-1 to TRBJ2-1, with D unclear. The germline V gene has CDR1 MGHRA and CDR2 YSYEKL. This CDR3 comprises 14 residues. Trimming took off 0 bases at V and 5 bases at J, with 8 bases between the two ends.

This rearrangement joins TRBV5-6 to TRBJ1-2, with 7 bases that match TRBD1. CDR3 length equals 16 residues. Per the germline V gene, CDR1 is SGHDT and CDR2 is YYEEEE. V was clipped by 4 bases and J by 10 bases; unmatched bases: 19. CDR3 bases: TGTGCCAGCAGCCCCCGAGTTGAGGGGACAGCCAGATTCTACACCTTC. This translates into CASSPRVEGTARFYTF.

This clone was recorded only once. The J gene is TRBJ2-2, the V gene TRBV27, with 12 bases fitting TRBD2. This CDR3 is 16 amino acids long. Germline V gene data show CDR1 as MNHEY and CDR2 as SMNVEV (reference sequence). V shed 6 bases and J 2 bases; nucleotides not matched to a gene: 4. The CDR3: CASRGLAGFNTGELFF. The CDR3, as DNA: TGTGCCAGCAGAGGACTAGCGGGATTTAACACCGGGGAGCTGTTTTTT.

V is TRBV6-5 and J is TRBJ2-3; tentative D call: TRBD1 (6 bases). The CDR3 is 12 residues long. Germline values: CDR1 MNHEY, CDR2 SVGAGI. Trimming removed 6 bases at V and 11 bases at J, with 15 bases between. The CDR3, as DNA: TGTGCCAGCAGAACAGGGCTAGAGAGGCAGTATTTT. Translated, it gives CASRTGLERQYF.

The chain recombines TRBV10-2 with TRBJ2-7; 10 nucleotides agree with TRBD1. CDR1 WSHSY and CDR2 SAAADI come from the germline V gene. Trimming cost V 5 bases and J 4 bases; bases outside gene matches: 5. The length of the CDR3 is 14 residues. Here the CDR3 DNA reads TGCGCCAGCAGTTATAGGACAGGGGGATACGAGCAGTACTTC. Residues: CASSYRTGGYEQYF.